One sample yielded the 15 T cell receptor beta chains listed below, sequenced in a study of T cell repertoires in cytomegalovirus infection. Using its own MiXCR run on the reads, TCRdb lists one record per CDR3 protein. The table has approximately 500,000 distinct CDR3 sequences, more than 15% seen once; the top ten hold more than 20%. Sequenced material: CD8+ T cells from PBMCs. These receptors were obtained from a human donor in good health (CMV status not recorded). Some clones in this sample may be carry-over from other donors' samples.

There are many counts of this clonotype. The gene calls are TRBV11-2 and TRBJ2-7; 8 bases are shared with TRBD1. Germline trimming cut 2 bases from V and 5 bases from J; bases unmatched to any gene: 5. CDR3 size: 14 residues. Per germline, CDR1 SGHAT and CDR2 FQNNGV. The CDR3 DNA reads TGTGCCAGCAGCTTACGGACAGGGTACCACGAGCAGTACTTC. This sequence encodes CASSLRTGYHEQYF.

At least ten counts were recorded for this clonotype. CDR3 residues: CASSTLQETQYF. DNA of the CDR3: TGTGCCAGCAGCACACTACAAGAGACCCAGTACTTC. The V and J genes are TRBV7-9 and TRBJ2-5; D is uncertain. Per germline, CDR1 SEHNR and CDR2 FQNEAQ (reference sequence). V dropped 5 bases and J dropped 2 bases, with 6 bases sitting between them. CDR3 length: 12 amino acids.

This clonotype was picked up many times. J is TRBJ2-1 and V is TRBV7-9; TRBD2 might be the D (6 bases). Looked up from germline, CDR1 is SEHNR and CDR2 is FQNEAQ (reference sequence). The length of the CDR3 is 14 residues. V lost 7 bases and J lost 6, with 16 bases in between. The CDR3 is CASMEGGSLNEQFF. The CDR3 DNA sequence: TGTGCCAGCATGGAGGGCGGAAGTCTCAATGAGCAGTTCTTC.

This clonotype was counted at least ten times. This sequence joins TRBV7-9 and TRBJ1-2; D is undetermined. The CDR3 contains 13 residues. The V gene lost 5 bases and the J gene lost 1 base, with 8 bases spanning the gap. CDR1 is SEHNR and CDR2 is FQNEAQ in the germline V gene (reference sequence). The CDR3 is CASSRAINYGYTF. The CDR3 nucleotides are TGTGCCAGCAGCCGGGCCATTAACTATGGCTACACCTTC.

This clonotype was observed many times. The rearrangement links TRBV7-3 to TRBJ2-3; D might be TRBD2 (5 bases). CDR3 length: 13 residues. Germline V gene lookup returns CDR1 SGHTA and CDR2 FQGTGA. V lost 5 bases, J lost 1 base, and 7 bases lay in between. CDR3 amino acids: CASSHGGTDTQYF. The CDR3 nucleotides are TGTGCCAGCAGCCACGGGGGCACAGATACGCAGTATTTT.

V usage is TRBV5-6 and J usage is TRBJ2-1; 9 bases agree with TRBD2. The V segment lost 0 bases and the J segment 1 base; nucleotides outside the gene matches: 5. The CDR3 runs to 17 residues. Per germline, CDR1 SGHDT and CDR2 YYEEEE. The chain's CDR3 is CASSLDPSGISYNEQFF. CDR3 bases: TGTGCCAGCAGCTTGGATCCTAGCGGGATATCCTACAATGAGCAGTTCTTC.

Ten or more counts support this clonotype. The rearrangement joins TRBV6-1 to TRBJ1-1; D not resolved. There are 17 residues in the CDR3. With 9 bases removed from V and 0 bases from J, the gap between germline ends came to 23 bases. The V gene's germline CDR1 is MNHNS and CDR2 SASEGT. The CDR3 here is CASLEDIYSYMNTEAFF. The CDR3 DNA is TGTGCCAGTCTAGAGGATATTTATTCTTACATGAACACTGAAGCTTTCTTT.

This chain uses TRBV7-9 with TRBJ2-7; D not certain. The CDR3 spans 13 residues. V lost 2 bases and J 5 bases, leaving 10 bases between the germline ends. The germline V gene has CDR1 SEHNR and CDR2 FQNEAQ (reference sequence). The CDR3 sequence is CASSLRALDEQYF. The CDR3 DNA reads as TGTGCCAGCAGCTTACGGGCTCTGGACGAGCAGTACTTC.

This clonotype was observed many times. The chain employs TRBV6-1 and TRBJ2-1; unclear D gene. The V end was cut by 6 bases, the J end by 0 bases, with 12 bases between. There are 15 residues in the CDR3. In germline, CDR1 is MNHNS, CDR2 SASEGT. CDR3 amino acids: CASRQTRRSYNEQFF. CDR3 DNA sequence: TGTGCCAGCAGGCAGACTCGACGCTCCTACAATGAGCAGTTCTTC.

The CDR3 region is CASSRDTPRNEQFF. The CDR3 region has the DNA TGTGCCAGCAGTCGGGACACCCCACGGAATGAGCAGTTCTTC. V gene TRBV6-5 combines with J gene TRBJ2-1, with D perhaps matching TRBD1 (6 bases). The CDR3 covers 14 residues. CDR1 MNHEY and CDR2 SVGAGI come from the germline V gene. V was pared by 5 bases and J by 7 bases, with 15 bases between.

This chain joins TRBV7-6 and TRBJ2-2, with D uncertain. Deletions cut 1 base from V and 3 bases from J, with 6 bases between. The germline V gene has CDR1 SGHVS and CDR2 FNYEAQ. The CDR3 is 14 residues long. The CDR3 DNA reads as TGTGCCAGCAGCTTAGATGCAGACACCGGGGAGCTGTTTTTT. This encodes CASSLDADTGELFF.

Notes on this clonotype: The junction departs from the called germline gene at one end, perhaps through a read error. In nucleotides, the CDR3 is TGTGCCAGAAGTTTTCTAGAGGGACAGGGTATATCAGATACGAAGTATTTT. Protein: CARSFLEGQGISDTKYF. The chain couples TRBV27 to TRBJ2-3, with TRBD1 identical over 9 bases. The length of the CDR3 is 17 residues. Germline CDR1 and CDR2: MNHEY and SMNVEV (reference sequence).

This clonotype was observed many times. This rearrangement joins TRBV6-5 to TRBJ2-1, with D possibly matching TRBD1 (5 bases). CDR3 length equals 16 residues. CDR1 is MNHEY and CDR2 is SVGAGI in the germline V gene. Trimming removed 0 bases from V and 4 bases from J, with 13 bases in between. CDR3: CASSYSPGQPYNEQFF. In DNA form, the CDR3 reads TGTGCCAGCAGTTACTCGCCAGGGCAACCATACAATGAGCAGTTCTTC.

This clonotype has a count of ten or more. This chain connects TRBV11-2 to TRBJ1-1; no clear D. Germline V gene data show CDR1 as SGHAT and CDR2 as FQNNGV. The CDR3 contains 13 residues. V was cut by 1 base and J by 7 bases, with 10 bases left in between. The CDR3 protein is CASSLGRNDEAFF. CDR3 sequence (DNA): TGTGCCAGCAGCTTAGGACGTAATGATGAAGCTTTCTTT. Full variable domain (rest looked up from reference TRBV11-2 and TRBJ1-1): EAGVAQSPRYKIIEKRQSVAFWCNPISGHATLYWYQQILGQGPKLLIQFQNNGVVDDSQLPKDRFSAERLKGVDSTLKIQPAKLEDSAVYLCASSLGRNDEAFFGQGTRLTVV.

In nucleotides, the CDR3 is TGTGCCAGCAGCTTGGGGGAGAGTATAGGTCATGGCTACACCTTC. Its protein product is CASSLGESIGHGYTF. The rearrangement joins TRBV5-6 to TRBJ1-2; D not certain. Germline V gene sequence: CDR1 SGHDT, CDR2 YYEEEE. The CDR3 length is 15 residues. V was trimmed by 0 bases and J by 6 bases, leaving 15 bases between them.